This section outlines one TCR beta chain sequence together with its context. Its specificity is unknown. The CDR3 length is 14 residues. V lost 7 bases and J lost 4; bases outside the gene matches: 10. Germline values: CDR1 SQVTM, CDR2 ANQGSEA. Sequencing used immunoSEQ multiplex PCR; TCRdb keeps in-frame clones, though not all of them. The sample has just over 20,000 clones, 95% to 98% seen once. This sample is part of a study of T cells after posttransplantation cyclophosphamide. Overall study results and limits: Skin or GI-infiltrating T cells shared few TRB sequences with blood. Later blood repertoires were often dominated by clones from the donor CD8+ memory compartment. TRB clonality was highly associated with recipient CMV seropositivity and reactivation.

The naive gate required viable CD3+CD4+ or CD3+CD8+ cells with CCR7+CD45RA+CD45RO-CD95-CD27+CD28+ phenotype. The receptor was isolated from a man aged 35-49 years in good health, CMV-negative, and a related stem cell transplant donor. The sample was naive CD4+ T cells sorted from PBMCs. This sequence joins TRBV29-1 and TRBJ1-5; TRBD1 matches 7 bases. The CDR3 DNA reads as TGCAGCGCGGCGGCGACAGGGCGAAATCAGCCCCAGCATTTT. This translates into CSAAATGRNQPQHF. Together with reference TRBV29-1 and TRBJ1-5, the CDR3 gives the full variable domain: SAVISQKPSRDICQRGTSLTIQCQVDSQVTMMFWYRQQPGQSLTLIATANQGSEATYESGFVIDKFPISRPNLTFSTLTVSNMSPEDSSIYLCSAAATGRNQPQHFGDGTRLSIL.